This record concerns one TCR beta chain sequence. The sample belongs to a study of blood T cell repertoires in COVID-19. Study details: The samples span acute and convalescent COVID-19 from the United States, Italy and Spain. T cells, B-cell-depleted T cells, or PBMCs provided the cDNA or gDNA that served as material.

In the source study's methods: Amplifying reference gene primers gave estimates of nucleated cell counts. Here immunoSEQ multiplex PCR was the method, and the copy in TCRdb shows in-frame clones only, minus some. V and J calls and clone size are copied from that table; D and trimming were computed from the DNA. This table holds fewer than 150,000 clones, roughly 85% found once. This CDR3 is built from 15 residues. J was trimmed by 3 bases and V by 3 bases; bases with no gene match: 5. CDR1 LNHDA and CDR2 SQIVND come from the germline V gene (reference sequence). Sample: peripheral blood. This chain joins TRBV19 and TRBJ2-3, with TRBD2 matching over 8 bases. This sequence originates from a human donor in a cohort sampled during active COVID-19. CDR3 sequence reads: CASSIAGTRTDTQYF. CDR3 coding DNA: TGTGCCAGTAGTATTGCAGGGACTAGAACAGATACGCAGTATTTT.